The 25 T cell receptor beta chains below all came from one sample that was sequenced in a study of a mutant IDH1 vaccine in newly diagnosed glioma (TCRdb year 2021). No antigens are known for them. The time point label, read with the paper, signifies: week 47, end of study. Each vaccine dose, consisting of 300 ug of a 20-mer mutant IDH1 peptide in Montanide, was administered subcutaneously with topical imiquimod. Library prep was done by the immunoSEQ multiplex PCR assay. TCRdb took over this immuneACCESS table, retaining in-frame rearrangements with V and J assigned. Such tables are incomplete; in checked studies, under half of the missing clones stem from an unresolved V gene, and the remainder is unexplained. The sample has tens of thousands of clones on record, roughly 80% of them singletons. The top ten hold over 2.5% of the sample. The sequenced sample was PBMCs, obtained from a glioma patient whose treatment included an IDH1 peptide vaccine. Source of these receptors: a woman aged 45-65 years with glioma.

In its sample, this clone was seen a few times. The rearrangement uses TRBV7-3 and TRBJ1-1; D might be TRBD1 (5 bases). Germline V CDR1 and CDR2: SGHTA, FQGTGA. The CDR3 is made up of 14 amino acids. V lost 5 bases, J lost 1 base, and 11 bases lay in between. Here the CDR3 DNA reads TGTGCCAGCAGCCAGGGACCCCAGAACACTGAAGCTTTCTTT. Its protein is CASSQGPQNTEAFF.

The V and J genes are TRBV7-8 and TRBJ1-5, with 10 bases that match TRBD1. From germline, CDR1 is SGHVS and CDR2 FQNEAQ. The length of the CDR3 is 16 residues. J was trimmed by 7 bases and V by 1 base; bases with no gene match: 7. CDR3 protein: CASSLVATGGRQPQHF. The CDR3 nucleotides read TGTGCCAGCAGCTTAGTGGCGACAGGGGGCCGCCAGCCCCAGCATTTT.

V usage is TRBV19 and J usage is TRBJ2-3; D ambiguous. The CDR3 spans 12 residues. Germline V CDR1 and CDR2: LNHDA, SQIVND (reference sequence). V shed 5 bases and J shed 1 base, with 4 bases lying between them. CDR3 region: CASSAGTDTQYF. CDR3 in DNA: TGTGCCAGTAGTGCGGGCACAGATACGCAGTATTTT.

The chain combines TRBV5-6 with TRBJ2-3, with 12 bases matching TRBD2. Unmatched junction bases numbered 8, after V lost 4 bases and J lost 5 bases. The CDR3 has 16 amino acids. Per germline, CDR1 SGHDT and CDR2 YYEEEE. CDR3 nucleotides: TGTGCCAGCAGCCCCTGGACTAGCGGGACCCTAGATACGCAGTATTTT. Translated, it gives CASSPWTSGTLDTQYF.

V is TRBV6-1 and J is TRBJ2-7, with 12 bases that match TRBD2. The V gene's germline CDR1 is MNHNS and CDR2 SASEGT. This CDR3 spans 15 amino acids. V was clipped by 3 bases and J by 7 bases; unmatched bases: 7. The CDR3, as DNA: TGTGCCAGCAGTGACGAACTAGCGGGGGGAAGGGAGCAGTACTTC. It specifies CASSDELAGGREQYF.

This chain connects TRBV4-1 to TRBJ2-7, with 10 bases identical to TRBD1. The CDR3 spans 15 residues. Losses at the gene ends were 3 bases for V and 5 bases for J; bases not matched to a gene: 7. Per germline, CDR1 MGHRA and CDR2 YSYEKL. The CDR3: CASSQTGTGAHEQYF. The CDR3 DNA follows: TGCGCCAGCAGCCAGACAGGGACAGGGGCCCACGAGCAGTACTTC.

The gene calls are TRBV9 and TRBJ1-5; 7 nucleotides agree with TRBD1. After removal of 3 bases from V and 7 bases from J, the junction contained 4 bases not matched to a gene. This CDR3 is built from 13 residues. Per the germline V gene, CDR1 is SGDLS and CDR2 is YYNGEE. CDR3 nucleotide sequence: TGTGCCAGCAGCGGAGGACAGGCGCAGCCCCAGCATTTT. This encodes CASSGGQAQPQHF.

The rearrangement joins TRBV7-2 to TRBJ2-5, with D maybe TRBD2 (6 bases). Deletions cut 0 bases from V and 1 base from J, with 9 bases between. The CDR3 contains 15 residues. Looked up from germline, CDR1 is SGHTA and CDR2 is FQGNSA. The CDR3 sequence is CASSLAGGIQETQYF. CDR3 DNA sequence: TGTGCCAGCAGCTTAGCGGGCGGGATCCAAGAGACCCAGTACTTC.

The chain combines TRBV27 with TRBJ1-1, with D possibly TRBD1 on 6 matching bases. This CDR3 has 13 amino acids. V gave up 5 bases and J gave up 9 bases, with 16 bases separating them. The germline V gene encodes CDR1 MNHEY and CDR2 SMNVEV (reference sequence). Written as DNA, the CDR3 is TGTGCCAGCAGTGTGTCCAGGGGCGGAAAAGCTTTCTTT. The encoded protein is CASSVSRGGKAFF.

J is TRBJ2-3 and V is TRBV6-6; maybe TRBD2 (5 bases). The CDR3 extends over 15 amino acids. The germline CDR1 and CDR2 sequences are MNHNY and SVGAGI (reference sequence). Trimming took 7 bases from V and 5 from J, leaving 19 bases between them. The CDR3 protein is CASTFGRVAGDTQYF. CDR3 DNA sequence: TGTGCCAGCACCTTTGGGAGAGTAGCAGGAGATACGCAGTATTTT.

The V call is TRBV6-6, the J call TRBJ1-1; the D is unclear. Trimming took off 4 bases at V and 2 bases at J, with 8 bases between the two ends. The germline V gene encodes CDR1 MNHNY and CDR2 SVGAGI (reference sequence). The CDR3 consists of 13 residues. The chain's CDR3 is CASSSNRNTEAFF. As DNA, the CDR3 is TGTGCCAGCAGTTCCAACAGAAACACTGAAGCTTTCTTT.

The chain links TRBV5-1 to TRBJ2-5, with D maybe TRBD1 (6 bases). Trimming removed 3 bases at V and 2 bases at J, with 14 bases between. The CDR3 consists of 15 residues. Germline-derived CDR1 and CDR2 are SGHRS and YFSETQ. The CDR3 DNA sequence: TGCGCCAGCAGCTGGAGCCGGACAGTACAAGAGACCCAGTACTTC. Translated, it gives CASSWSRTVQETQYF. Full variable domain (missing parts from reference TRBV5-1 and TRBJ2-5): KAGVTQTPRYLIKTRGQQVTLSCSPISGHRSVSWYQQTPGQGLQFLFEYFSETQRNKGNFPGRFSGRQFSNSRSEMNVSTLELGDSALYLCASSWSRTVQETQYFGPGTRLLVL.

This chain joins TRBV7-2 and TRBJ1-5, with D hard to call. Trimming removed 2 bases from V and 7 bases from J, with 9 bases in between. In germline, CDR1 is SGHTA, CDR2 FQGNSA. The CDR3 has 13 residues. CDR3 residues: CASSLPLGQPQHF. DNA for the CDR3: TGTGCCAGCAGCTTACCCTTGGGGCAGCCCCAGCATTTT.

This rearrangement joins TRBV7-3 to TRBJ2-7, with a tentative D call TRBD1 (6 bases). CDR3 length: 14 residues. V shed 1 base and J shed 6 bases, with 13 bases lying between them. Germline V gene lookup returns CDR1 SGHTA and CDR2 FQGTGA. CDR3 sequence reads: CASSLRAGEPEQYF. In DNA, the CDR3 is TGTGCCAGCAGCTTAAGGGCAGGGGAACCCGAGCAGTACTTC.

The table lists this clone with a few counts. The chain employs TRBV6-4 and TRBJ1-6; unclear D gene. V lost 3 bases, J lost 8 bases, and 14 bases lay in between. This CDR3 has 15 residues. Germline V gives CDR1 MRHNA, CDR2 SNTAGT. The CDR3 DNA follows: TGTGCCAGCAGTGAAGTTATGGGAGGAGATTCACCCCTCCACTTT. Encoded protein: CASSEVMGGDSPLHF.

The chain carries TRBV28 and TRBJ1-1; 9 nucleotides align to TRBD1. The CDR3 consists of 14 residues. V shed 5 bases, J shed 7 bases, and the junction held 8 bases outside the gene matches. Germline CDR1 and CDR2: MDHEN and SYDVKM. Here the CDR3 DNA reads TGTGCCAGCAGTGCGGGGGGGACAGGGAGTGAAGCTTTCTTT. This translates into CASSAGGTGSEAFF.

CDR3 bases: TGTGCCAGCAGTAAACCGACTAGCGGTCAAGAGACCCAGTACTTC. Its translation: CASSKPTSGQETQYF. The V call is TRBV6-6, the J call TRBJ2-5; TRBD2 matches 9 bases. The CDR3 spans 15 residues. Trimming at V came to 5 bases and at J to 2 bases, leaving 6 bases not matched to a gene. The germline V gene has CDR1 MNHNY and CDR2 SVGAGI (reference sequence).

Here the CDR3 DNA reads TGTGCCATCAGGCCGACAGGGTTCACGCTTAATGAGCAGTTCTTC. It encodes CAIRPTGFTLNEQFF. The chain links TRBV10-3 to TRBJ2-1; 7 bases match TRBD1. Trimming took 6 bases from V and 7 from J; bases not matched to a gene: 12. The germline gives CDR1 ENHRY, CDR2 SYGVKD. The CDR3 is 15 residues long.

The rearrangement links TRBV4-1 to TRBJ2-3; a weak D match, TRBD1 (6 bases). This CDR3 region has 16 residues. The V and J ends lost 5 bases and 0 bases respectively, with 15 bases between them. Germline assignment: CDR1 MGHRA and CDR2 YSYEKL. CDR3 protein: CASSEQGGRSTDTQYF. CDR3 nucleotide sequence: TGCGCCAGCAGCGAACAAGGGGGACGGAGCACAGATACGCAGTATTTT.

The CDR3 DNA follows: TGTGCCAGCAGGCGGGACAGCGTAATGAACACTGAAGCTTTCTTT. Translating it yields CASRRDSVMNTEAFF. This sequence joins TRBV6-5 and TRBJ1-1; 7 nucleotides match TRBD1. The V gene end was trimmed by 6 bases and the J gene end by 0 bases; junction bases not matched to a gene: 7. Germline V gives CDR1 MNHEY, CDR2 SVGAGI. The CDR3 is 15 residues long.

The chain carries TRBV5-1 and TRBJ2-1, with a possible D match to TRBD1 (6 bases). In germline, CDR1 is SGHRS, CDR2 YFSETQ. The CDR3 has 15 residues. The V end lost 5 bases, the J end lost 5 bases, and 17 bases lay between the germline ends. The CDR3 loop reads CASRMGGGTDNEQFF. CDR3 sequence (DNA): TGCGCCAGCAGAATGGGTGGGGGCACGGACAATGAGCAGTTCTTC. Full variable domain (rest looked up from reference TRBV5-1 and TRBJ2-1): KAGVTQTPRYLIKTRGQQVTLSCSPISGHRSVSWYQQTPGQGLQFLFEYFSETQRNKGNFPGRFSGRQFSNSRSEMNVSTLELGDSALYLCASRMGGGTDNEQFFGPGTRLTVL.

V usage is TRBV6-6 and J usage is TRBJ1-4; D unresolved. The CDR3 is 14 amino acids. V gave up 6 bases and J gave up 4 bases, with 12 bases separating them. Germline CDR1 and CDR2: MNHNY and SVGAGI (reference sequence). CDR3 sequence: CASRPGPVNEKLFF. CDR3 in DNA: TGTGCCAGCAGACCCGGGCCAGTTAATGAAAAACTGTTTTTT.

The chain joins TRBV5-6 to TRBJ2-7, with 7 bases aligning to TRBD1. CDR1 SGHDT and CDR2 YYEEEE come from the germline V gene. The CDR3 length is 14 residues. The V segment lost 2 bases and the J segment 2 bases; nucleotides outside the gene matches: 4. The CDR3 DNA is TGTGCCAGCAGCTTAAGACAGGGTGCCTACGAGCAGTACTTC. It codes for CASSLRQGAYEQYF.

CDR3 nucleotide sequence: TGTGCCTGGAGTTCCGCCGGGACGGACTACAATGAGCAGTTCTTC. Translating it yields CAWSSAGTDYNEQFF. The rearrangement links TRBV30 to TRBJ2-1, with D perhaps given as TRBD1 or TRBD2 (5 bases each). The V end was cut by 2 bases, the J end by 3 bases, with 14 bases between. The CDR3 sequence is 15 residues long. Looked up from germline, CDR1 is GTSNPN and CDR2 is SVGIG (reference sequence).

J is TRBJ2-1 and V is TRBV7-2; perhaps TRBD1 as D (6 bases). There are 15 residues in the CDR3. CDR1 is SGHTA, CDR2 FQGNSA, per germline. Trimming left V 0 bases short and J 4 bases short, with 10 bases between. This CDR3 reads CASSLARTDYNEQFF. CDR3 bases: TGTGCCAGCAGCTTAGCCCGGACAGATTACAATGAGCAGTTCTTC.